Following are 21 T cell receptor beta chains from one sample sequenced in a study of cytomegalovirus exposure and HLA in healthy donors. A multiplex PCR was run with 60 Vbeta primers and 13 Jbeta primers. Data came from immunoSEQ multiplex PCR; TCRdb stores just in-frame clones and leaves some out. The sample includes approximately 190,000 clones. Sample: PBMCs. These receptors all come from a boy aged 5-17 years in good health and CMV-seronegative.

CDR3 nucleotide sequence: TGTGCCAGCAGTTCCTATGTGGGACAGGGTGAGAACACTGAAGCTTTCTTT. The encoded protein is CASSSYVGQGENTEAFF. The chain couples TRBV28 to TRBJ1-1; 9 nucleotides agree with TRBD1. Trimming took 4 bases from V and 1 from J; bases not matched to a gene: 10. This CDR3 is built from 17 residues. From germline, CDR1 is MDHEN and CDR2 SYDVKM.

This chain joins TRBV5-5 and TRBJ2-5; the match to TRBD1 covers 7 bases. The J call is in doubt because the DNA end fits TRBJ2-7 better. Germline CDR1 is SGHKS and CDR2 is YYEKEE (reference sequence). The length of the CDR3 is 16 residues. The CDR3 reads CASSSFSGQVGDEQYF. DNA for the CDR3: TGTGCCAGCAGCTCATTCTCCGGACAGGTCGGCGACGAGCAGTACTTC.

The V and J genes are TRBV10-2 and TRBJ1-6; 7 positions agree with TRBD1. V lost 9 bases, J lost 10 bases, and 15 bases stayed unmatched. CDR3 length: 15 amino acids. Germline assignment: CDR1 WSHSY and CDR2 SAAADI. The CDR3 DNA reads TGCGCCAGTTGGGGGGAAAGACAGGGCGACTCACCCCTCCACTTT. Amino acids: CASWGERQGDSPLHF.

The rearrangement joins TRBV15 to TRBJ2-3; D possibly corresponds to TRBD2 (7 bases). V was shortened by 1 base and J by 1 base, with 9 bases between the two germline ends. This CDR3 is 15 amino acids long. CDR1 LNHNV and CDR2 YYDKDF come from the germline V gene (reference sequence). The CDR3 DNA sequence: TGTGCCACCAGCAGAGGGGGGGGCGGCACAGATACGCAGTATTTT. Translation: CATSRGGGGTDTQYF. Full variable domain (missing parts from reference TRBV15 and TRBJ2-3): DAMVIQNPRYQVTQFGKPVTLSCSQTLNHNVMYWYQQKSSQAPKLLFHYYDKDFNNEADTPDNFQSRRPNTSFCFLDIRSPGLGDTAMYLCATSRGGGGTDTQYFGPGTRLTVL.

Here the CDR3 reads CASSYSDREANEKLFF. In DNA form, the CDR3 reads TGTGCCAGCAGTTACTCGGACAGGGAAGCTAATGAAAAACTGTTTTTT. The chain combines TRBV6-6 with TRBJ1-4, with 8 bases matching TRBD1. The CDR3 is made up of 16 amino acids. The V segment lost 0 bases and the J segment 3 bases; nucleotides outside the gene matches: 3. Germline CDR1 MNHNY, CDR2 SVGAGI (reference sequence).

V and J are TRBV7-9 and TRBJ2-7; 10 bases agree with TRBD1. Germline V gives CDR1 SEHNR, CDR2 FQNEAQ (reference sequence). CDR3 length equals 13 residues. V gave up 2 bases and J gave up 6 bases; unmatched junction bases: 1. CDR3 nucleotides: TGTGCCAGCAGCTTAAGGGACAGGGGCGAGCAGTACTTC. It translates to CASSLRDRGEQYF.

The V call is TRBV5-6, the J call TRBJ2-6, with a tentative D call TRBD1 (5 bases). Per the germline V gene, CDR1 is SGHDT and CDR2 is YYEEEE. With 5 bases removed from V and 6 bases from J, the gap between germline ends came to 18 bases. The CDR3 is 16 amino acids. The CDR3 nucleotides read TGTGCCAGCAGTATTGTTGGGGCCCGCTCGGCCAACGTCCTGACTTTC. Translated: CASSIVGARSANVLTF.

The chain recombines TRBV5-4 with TRBJ2-1; weak D call: TRBD2 (7 bases). Germline loops: CDR1 SGHNT, CDR2 YYREEE (reference sequence). The CDR3 runs 17 residues. The germline V and J ends were trimmed by 3 bases and 7 bases, with 23 bases remaining between them. The CDR3 DNA sequence: TGTGCCAGCAGCTACCGGACCATGGGGGGGCCTCGAAATGAGCAGTTCTTC. This sequence encodes CASSYRTMGGPRNEQFF.

The chain couples TRBV7-6 to TRBJ2-2, with D unresolved. V was trimmed by 1 base and J by 2 bases, leaving 11 bases between them. Germline loops: CDR1 SGHVS, CDR2 FNYEAQ. This CDR3 is built from 16 residues. The CDR3 coding sequence is TGTGCCAGCAGCTTAGGTCGTGAAGCAAACACCGGGGAGCTGTTTTTT. Translating gives CASSLGREANTGELFF.

V gene TRBV11-3 combines with J gene TRBJ1-6; D call uncertain. The CDR3 extends over 12 amino acids. V shed 6 bases and J shed 13 bases, with 13 bases lying between them. The germline V gene encodes CDR1 SGHNT and CDR2 YENEEA. The CDR3 loop reads CASSSGSGPLHF. The CDR3 nucleotides are TGTGCCAGCAGTTCTGGATCGGGGCCCCTCCACTTT.

As concerns this clone: The sample holds other DNA sequences that translate to the same CDR3. The chain uses TRBV6-5 and TRBJ1-4, with D unclear. V was shortened by 0 bases and J by 0 bases, with 5 bases between the two germline ends. This CDR3 spans 15 amino acids. From germline, CDR1 is MNHEY and CDR2 SVGAGI. CDR3 in DNA: TGTGCCAGCAGTTACTCCCCCGCAACTAATGAAAAACTGTTTTTT. This gives the protein CASSYSPATNEKLFF.

The chain uses TRBV7-2 and TRBJ2-6, with D possibly being TRBD2 (6 bases). V was shortened by 1 base and J by 0 bases, with 16 bases between the two germline ends. CDR3 size: 19 residues. CDR1 is SGHTA and CDR2 is FQGNSA in the germline V gene. The CDR3 spells CASSLVAVEGSSGANVLTF. The CDR3, as DNA: TGTGCCAGCAGCTTAGTAGCTGTGGAGGGCTCCTCTGGGGCCAACGTCCTGACTTTC.

This sequence joins TRBV6-5 and TRBJ1-4; D may be TRBD1 (5 bases). Trimming stripped 2 bases from V and 8 bases from J, with 9 bases between. CDR1 is MNHEY, CDR2 SVGAGI, per germline. There are 13 residues in the CDR3. The CDR3 DNA follows: TGTGCCAGCAGTTACGGGGCTCCAGAAAAACTGTTTTTT. This sequence encodes CASSYGAPEKLFF.

V gene TRBV4-1 combines with J gene TRBJ2-7; D may be TRBD2 (5 bases). CDR3 length: 14 residues. CDR1 is MGHRA and CDR2 is YSYEKL in the germline V gene. Trimming took 4 bases from V and 2 from J, leaving 12 bases between them. Here the CDR3 reads CASSPNPGAYEQYF. CDR3 nucleotides: TGCGCCAGCAGCCCAAATCCCGGGGCCTACGAGCAGTACTTC.

The chain carries TRBV5-1 and TRBJ2-5; D is possibly TRBD1 (6 bases). The CDR3 consists of 14 residues. V lost 5 bases, J lost 5 bases, and 16 bases lay in between. Per the germline V gene, CDR1 is SGHRS and CDR2 is YFSETQ. CDR3 bases: TGCGCCAGCAGTCATCCCGGGACAAGGGAGACCCAGTACTTC. It is translated as CASSHPGTRETQYF.

This rearrangement joins TRBV4-1 to TRBJ1-6; D possibly corresponds to TRBD1 (5 bases). Trimming took 4 bases from V and 10 from J, leaving 20 bases between them. The CDR3 runs 16 residues. CDR1 and CDR2 (germline): MGHRA, YSYEKL. CDR3 in DNA: TGCGCCAGCAGCCCTCACGGACAAACGTTCCTGTCACCCCTCCACTTT. Its translation: CASSPHGQTFLSPLHF.

The V and J genes are TRBV6-5 and TRBJ1-1; D is ambiguous. The CDR3 is made up of 13 amino acids. Trimming shortened V by 0 bases and J by 11 bases, and 13 bases separated the two germline ends. Germline V gene sequence: CDR1 MNHEY, CDR2 SVGAGI. The CDR3 DNA reads as TGTGCCAGCAGTTACTCAACGGCGGGTGGGGCTTTCTTT. Its protein product is CASSYSTAGGAFF.

CDR3 amino acids: CASSLVQDRTYEQYF. The CDR3, as DNA: TGTGCCAGCAGCTTAGTCCAGGACAGAACCTACGAGCAGTACTTC. The chain is built from TRBV11-2 and TRBJ2-7; maybe TRBD1 (6 bases). This CDR3 is 15 amino acids long. V was shortened by 1 base and J by 2 bases, with 12 bases between the two germline ends. Germline lookup yields CDR1 SGHAT and CDR2 FQNNGV.

The chain joins TRBV18 to TRBJ1-2; no definite D call. Germline CDR1 KGHSH, CDR2 LQKENI. The CDR3 extends over 15 amino acids. Trimming took 3 bases from V and 0 from J, leaving 11 bases between them. This CDR3 is CASSPTYQANYGYTF. The DNA of the CDR3 is TGTGCCAGCTCACCGACTTACCAAGCTAACTATGGCTACACCTTC.

This chain uses TRBV28 with TRBJ2-7; tentatively, D is TRBD1 (5 bases). CDR1 and CDR2 (germline): MDHEN, SYDVKM. The CDR3 loop spans 15 amino acids. Trimming pared 2 bases from V and 2 bases from J, leaving 13 bases between. This CDR3 reads CASSLGAASTYEQYF. The DNA of the CDR3 is TGTGCCAGCAGTTTAGGGGCAGCTTCTACCTACGAGCAGTACTTC.

The V gene is TRBV29-1, the J gene TRBJ2-3, with 7 bases lining up with TRBD2. Germline CDR1 reads SQVTM; CDR2 reads ANQGSEA. The junction had 4 bases not matched to a gene; V was cut back by 4 bases and J by 0 bases. This CDR3 spans 14 amino acids. The CDR3 sequence is CSVGPSGSTDTQYF. The CDR3 DNA sequence: TGCAGCGTTGGGCCTAGCGGAAGCACAGATACGCAGTATTTT.